This T cell receptor (beta chain) comes out of a study of blood T cell repertoires in COVID-19. Overall study: Samples representing acute and convalescent COVID-19 were sourced from the United States, Italy and Spain.

Original methodology: Reference gene primer amplification in the assay estimated nucleated cell counts. Generated by immunoSEQ multiplex PCR, the TCRdb table keeps only in-frame clones and is missing some. V, J and clone size derive from that table, while D and trimming were established from the DNA sequence. The sample consists of about 260,000 clones, around 84% of them appearing once. Those who participated ranged in age from 18 to 89 years and resided in approximately 23 US areas. CDR1 SGHVS and CDR2 FQNEAQ come from the germline V gene. Trimming cost V 5 bases and J 4 bases, with 18 bases left between them. The CDR3 spans 16 residues.

The origin of this receptor is a man aged 25-45 years with acute COVID-19. The chain joins TRBV7-8 to TRBJ1-5; D not certain. The sample taken for sequencing was PBMCs or T cells enriched from blood (not recorded which). This chain's CDR3 is CASSPSRGLRNQPQHF. The CDR3 coding sequence is TGTGCCAGCAGCCCCAGCCGGGGTCTGCGGAATCAGCCCCAGCATTTT.